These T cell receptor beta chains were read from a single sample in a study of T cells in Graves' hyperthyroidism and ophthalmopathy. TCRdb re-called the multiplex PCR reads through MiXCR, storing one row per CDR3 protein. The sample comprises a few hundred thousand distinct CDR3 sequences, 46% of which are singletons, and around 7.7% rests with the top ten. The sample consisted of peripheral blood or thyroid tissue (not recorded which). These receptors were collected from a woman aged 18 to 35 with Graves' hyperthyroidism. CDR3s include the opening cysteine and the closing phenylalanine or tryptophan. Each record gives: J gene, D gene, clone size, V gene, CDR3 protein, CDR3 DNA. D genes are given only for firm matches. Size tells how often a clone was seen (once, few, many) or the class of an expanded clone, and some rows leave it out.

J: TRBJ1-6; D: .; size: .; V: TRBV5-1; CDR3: CASSSSQGTYSPLHF; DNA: TGCGCCAGCAGCTCCTCTCAGGGGACGTATTCACCCCTCCACTTT
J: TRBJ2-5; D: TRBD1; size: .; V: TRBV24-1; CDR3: CATSDGTGGSNQPQYF; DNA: TGTGCCACCAGTGATGGGACAGGGGGAAGCAATCAGCCCCAGTACTTC
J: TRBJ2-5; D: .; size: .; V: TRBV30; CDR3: CAWSRGHGETRYF; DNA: TGTGCCTGGAGTAGGGGACACGGAGAGACCCGGTACTTC
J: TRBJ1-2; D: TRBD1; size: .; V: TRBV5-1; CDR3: CASRPRTGGYGYTF; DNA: TGCGCCAGCCGACCACGGACAGGGGGCTATGGCTACACCTTC
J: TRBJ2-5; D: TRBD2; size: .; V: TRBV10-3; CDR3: CAISEGSGNQETQYF; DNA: TGTGCCATCAGTGAGGGTAGCGGGAACCAAGAGACCCAGTACTTC
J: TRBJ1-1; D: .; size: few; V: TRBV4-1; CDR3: CASSQERGVVDAEAFF; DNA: TGCGCCAGCAGCCAAGAACGGGGGGTGGTTGACGCTGAAGCTTTCTTT
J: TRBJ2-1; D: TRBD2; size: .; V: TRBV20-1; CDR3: CSALLAGQGDNEQFF; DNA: TGCAGTGCTCTACTAGCGGGCCAGGGAGACAATGAGCAGTTCTTC
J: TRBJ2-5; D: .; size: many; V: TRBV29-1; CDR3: CSVLTAAVIVETQYF; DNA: TGCAGCGTTCTTACCGCCGCAGTGATTGTGGAGACCCAGTACTTC
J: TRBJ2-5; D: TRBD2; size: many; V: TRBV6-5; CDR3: CASSGMAPGGETQYF; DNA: TGTGCCAGCAGCGGGATGGCACCGGGGGGAGAGACCCAGTACTTC
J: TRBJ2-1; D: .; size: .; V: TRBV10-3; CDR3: CAISDLRNEQFF; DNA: TGTGCCATCAGCGACCTAAGAAATGAGCAGTTCTTC
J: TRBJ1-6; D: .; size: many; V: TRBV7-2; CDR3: CASSFREISPLHF; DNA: TGTGCCAGCAGCTTCAGGGAGATATCACCCCTCCACTTT
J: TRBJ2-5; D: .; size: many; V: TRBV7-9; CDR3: CASAQGETQYF; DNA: TGTGCCAGCGCCCAGGGAGAGACCCAGTACTTC
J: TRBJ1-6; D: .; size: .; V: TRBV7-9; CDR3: CASIGLRLHF; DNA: TGTGCCAGCATTGGACTACGCCTCCACTTT
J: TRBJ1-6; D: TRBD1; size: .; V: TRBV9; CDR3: CARSVGQGASPLHF; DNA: TGTGCCAGAAGCGTAGGACAGGGGGCTTCACCCCTCCACTTT
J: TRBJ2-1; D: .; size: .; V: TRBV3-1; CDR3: CASSQSSAVQFF; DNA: TGTGCCAGCAGCCAAAGCTCAGCGGTGCAGTTCTTC
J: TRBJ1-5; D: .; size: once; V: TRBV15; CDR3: CATSRVRESNEHF; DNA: TGTGCCACCAGCAGAGTCAGGGAAAGCAACGAGCATTTT
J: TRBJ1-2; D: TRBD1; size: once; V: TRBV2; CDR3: CASSEGQGLGGNTF; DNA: TGTGCCAGCAGTGAAGGACAGGGGCTGGGAGGAAACACCTTC
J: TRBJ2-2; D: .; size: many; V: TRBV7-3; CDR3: CASSLKPNTGELFF; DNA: TGTGCCAGCAGCTTAAAACCTAACACCGGGGAGCTGTTTTTT
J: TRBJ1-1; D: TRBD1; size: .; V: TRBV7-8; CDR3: CASSSTGTGGGEAFF; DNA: TGTGCCAGCAGCTCCACCGGGACAGGGGGCGGTGAAGCTTTCTTT
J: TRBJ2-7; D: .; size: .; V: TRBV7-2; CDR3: CASSLEGSPPGEEQHF; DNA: TGTGCCAGCAGCTTGGAGGGCAGTCCACCCGGGGAAGAGCAGCACTTC
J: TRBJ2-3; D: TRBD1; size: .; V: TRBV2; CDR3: CASSEDRGRMDTQYF; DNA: TGTGCCAGCAGTGAAGACAGGGGGCGTATGGATACGCAGTATTTT
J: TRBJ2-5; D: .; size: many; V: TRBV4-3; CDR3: CASSQDPYGETQYF; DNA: TGCGCCAGCAGCCAAGATCCCTACGGGGAGACCCAGTACTTC
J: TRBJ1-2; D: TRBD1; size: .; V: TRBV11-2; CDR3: CASRSGQGRDYGYTF; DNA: TGTGCCAGCAGGTCGGGACAGGGACGCGACTATGGCTACACCTTC